The 27 T cell receptor beta chains presented below share a single source sample, sequenced in a study of blood T cells in healthy people across ages (dated by TCRdb to the mid-2010s). To prepare the library, 5' RACE was applied. Sequencing was performed on an Illumina HiSeq 2500. The second PCR ran for roughly 7 to 12 cycles and used a J-beta primer mix along with a sample-barcoded 5' primer. Clones were called with MiXCR by TCRdb after fastp trimmed the public reads at Q25, and only in-frame beta chains were retained. Every entry covers one CDR3 protein and lists the most common genes and DNA from its rows. The sample data list some 1.4 million distinct CDR3 sequences, and roughly 45% of these were observed just once. Less than 8% of the sample lies in the top ten. Sequenced input: blood. The receptors shown here come from a woman under 30 in good health.

This rearrangement joins TRBV11-1 to TRBJ2-7; D perhaps matches TRBD2 (5 bases). V was clipped by 4 bases and J by 3 bases, with 28 bases between them. This CDR3 contains 19 residues. Germline V gene lookup returns CDR1 SGHAT and CDR2 FQDESV (reference sequence). The CDR3 is CASSSPPSTPEGTGYEQYF. DNA of the CDR3: TGTGCCAGCAGCTCTCCTCCCTCGACACCAGAGGGTACGGGCTACGAGCAGTACTTC.

This clonotype was counted between two and nine times. The chain has TRBV28 and TRBJ1-4; possibly TRBD1 for D (5 bases). Trimming took 6 bases from V and 1 from J, leaving 21 bases between them. Germline V CDR1 and CDR2: MDHEN, SYDVKM. This CDR3 comprises 18 residues. This CDR3 reads CASSPGGKDIGTNEKLFF. CDR3 sequence (DNA): TGTGCCAGCAGCCCTGGCGGGAAGGACATTGGAACTAATGAAAAACTGTTTTTT. The complete variable domain, with remaining parts taken from reference TRBV28 and TRBJ1-4, reads DVKVTQSSRYLVKRTGEKVFLECVQDMDHENMFWYRQDPGLGLRLIYFSYDVKMKEKGDIPEGYSVSREKKERFSLILESASTNQTSMYLCASSPGGKDIGTNEKLFFGSGTQLSVL.

The chain is built from TRBV9 and TRBJ1-2; D remains ambiguous. Germline values: CDR1 SGDLS, CDR2 YYNGEE. The V gene lost 0 bases and the J gene lost 6 bases, with 9 bases spanning the gap. The CDR3 is made up of 13 amino acids. The CDR3 DNA reads as TGTGCCAGCAGCGTAGCCCCGGGTGATGGCTACACCTTC. Translation: CASSVAPGDGYTF.

The chain recombines TRBV3-1 with TRBJ1-2, with D perhaps TRBD1 (6 bases). Trimming took off 4 bases at V and 8 bases at J, with 14 bases between the two ends. From germline, CDR1 is LGHDT and CDR2 YNNKEL (reference sequence). The CDR3 runs to 13 residues. For the CDR3, the DNA is TGTGCCAGCAGCCGAGGAAGGGGGGTCGGCTACACCTTC. Amino acids: CASSRGRGVGYTF.

The sample holds a few counts of this clonotype. V gene TRBV7-2 combines with J gene TRBJ2-7; a possible D gene is TRBD2 (6 bases). The CDR3 extends over 15 amino acids. The V gene lost 2 bases and the J gene lost 6 bases, with 17 bases spanning the gap. Germline-derived CDR1 and CDR2 are SGHTA and FQGNSA. CDR3: CASSLTAGGQGEQYF. In nucleotides, the CDR3 is TGTGCCAGCAGCTTAACAGCGGGTGGGCAGGGCGAGCAGTACTTC.

This clonotype occurred a few times. This chain links TRBV6-5 with TRBJ2-7; 7 bases are shared with TRBD1. Germline V gives CDR1 MNHEY, CDR2 SVGAGI. The CDR3 consists of 12 residues. The CDR3 DNA sequence: TGTGCAACCCGCAGGGGGACCTACGAGCAGTACTTC. Protein: CATRRGTYEQYF.

This clonotype was counted between two and nine times. The chain employs TRBV6-4 and TRBJ2-3; D gene unclear. V was shortened by 1 base and J by 1 base, with 3 bases between the two germline ends. The CDR3 runs to 13 residues. Germline V CDR1 and CDR2: MRHNA, SNTAGT. As DNA, the CDR3 is TGTGCCAGCAGTGACTACGGCACAGATACGCAGTATTTT. It is translated as CASSDYGTDTQYF.

V is TRBV9 and J is TRBJ2-7; 14 positions agree with TRBD2. The DNA end favors TRBJ2-5, so the J call may be wrong. CDR3 length: 17 residues. Per the germline V gene, CDR1 is SGDLS and CDR2 is YYNGEE. In DNA, the CDR3 is TGTGCCAGCAGCGGTTTTTTGGGACTAGCGGGGGAAGAGACCCAGTACTTC. Amino acid sequence: CASSGFLGLAGEETQYF.

This clonotype was counted only a few times. The chain combines TRBV7-2 with TRBJ2-5; TRBD2 agrees at 7 bases. The J call could be wrong; TRBJ2-7 is a better fit for the DNA end. Looked up from germline, CDR1 is SGHTA and CDR2 is FQGNSA. This CDR3 comprises 16 residues. The chain's CDR3 is CASSPLGGSSMDEQYF. CDR3 bases: TGTGCCAGCAGCCCCCTTGGCGGGAGTTCTATGGACGAGCAGTACTTC.

The rearrangement uses TRBV20-1 and TRBJ1-1; D not resolved. CDR3 length equals 14 residues. V was shortened by 0 bases and J by 5 bases, with 13 bases between the two germline ends. From germline, CDR1 is DFQATT and CDR2 SNEGSKA (reference sequence). CDR3 protein: CSARDGEGWTEAFF. For the CDR3, the DNA is TGCAGTGCTAGAGATGGGGAAGGGTGGACTGAAGCTTTCTTT.

The chain carries TRBV20-1 and TRBJ2-5; D could derive from TRBD1 or TRBD2 (5 bases each). Deletions cut 2 bases from V and 3 bases from J, with 28 bases between. Germline V gene sequence: CDR1 DFQATT, CDR2 SNEGSKA (reference sequence). This CDR3 spans 19 amino acids. The CDR3 sequence: CSARPRYTGTLKTKETQYF. The DNA of the CDR3 is TGCAGTGCTAGACCTAGATACACCGGGACCCTCAAGACCAAAGAGACCCAGTACTTC.

V gene TRBV29-1 combines with J gene TRBJ2-7, with 12 nucleotides matching TRBD2. The ends lost 6 bases at V and 7 bases at J; junction bases unmatched: 10. The CDR3 extends over 14 amino acids. Germline V CDR1 and CDR2: SQVTM, ANQGSEA. The CDR3 protein is CSVETSGRIYEQYF. The CDR3 DNA is TGCAGCGTGGAGACTAGCGGGAGAATTTATGAGCAGTACTTC.

The genes are TRBV15 and TRBJ2-7; D is possibly TRBD1 (5 bases). Germline loops: CDR1 LNHNV, CDR2 YYDKDF (reference sequence). This CDR3 is 15 amino acids long. With 0 bases removed from V and 3 bases from J, the gap between germline ends came to 12 bases. CDR3 in DNA: TGTGCCACCAGCAGAGACAAGACAGACCTCTACGAGCAGTACTTC. It specifies CATSRDKTDLYEQYF.

The chain has TRBV14 and TRBJ2-3; D is undetermined. There are 16 residues in the CDR3. Germline V gene data show CDR1 as SGHDN and CDR2 as FVKESK. The V end was cut by 4 bases, the J end by 0 bases, with 14 bases between. The CDR3: CASSLRRITSTDTQYF. CDR3 DNA: TGTGCCAGCAGCCTCAGAAGGATTACTAGCACAGATACGCAGTATTTT.

This clonotype was recorded at least ten times. V usage is TRBV2 and J usage is TRBJ1-5, with TRBD1 matching over 7 bases. Germline CDR1 and CDR2: SNHLY and FYNNEI. Losses at the gene ends were 5 bases for V and 6 bases for J; bases not matched to a gene: 4. This CDR3 spans 13 amino acids. The CDR3 DNA reads TGTGCCAGCAGTATACAGGGGAGTCAGCCCCAGCATTTT. Its translation: CASSIQGSQPQHF.

Worth noting for this clonotype: Relative to the germline gene, one junction end is altered; a read error may explain this. V usage is TRBV10-3 and J usage is TRBJ2-7; the match to TRBD2 covers 7 bases. There are 24 residues in the CDR3. The V gene's germline CDR1 is ENHRY and CDR2 SYGVKD. The CDR3 spells CAISSSGALWCHQFQRGALSEQHF. In DNA form, the CDR3 reads TGTGCCATCAGTTCCAGCGGGGCCCTATGGTGCCATCAGTTCCAGCGGGGAGCTTTGTCGGAGCAGCACTTC.

The table lists this clonotype with a few counts. V is TRBV4-2 and J is TRBJ2-6; D is perhaps TRBD1 (6 bases). Trimming shortened V by 0 bases and J by 5 bases, and 17 bases separated the two germline ends. The CDR3 spans 18 residues. Germline CDR1 and CDR2: LGHNA and YNFKEQ. The CDR3 DNA reads TGTGCCAGCAGCCAAGATAAAGGGGGAAGGGGCTGGGCCAACGTCCTGACTTTC. Amino acid sequence: CASSQDKGGRGWANVLTF.

The sample holds a few counts of this clonotype. CDR3 coding DNA: TGCGCCAGCACCGGACAGGTTACCTACGAGCAGTACTTC. The encoded protein is CASTGQVTYEQYF. The chain uses TRBV5-1 and TRBJ2-5; 7 nucleotides match TRBD1. The J call could be wrong; TRBJ2-7 is a better fit for the DNA end. CDR1 SGHRS and CDR2 YFSETQ come from the germline V gene. The CDR3 runs 13 residues.

The chain carries TRBV12-3 or TRBV12-4 and TRBJ2-6; D is ambiguous. CDR3 size: 15 residues. The V gene lost 6 bases and the J gene lost 2 bases, with 11 bases spanning the gap. The CDR3 sequence: CASSNSGPGANVLTF. In DNA form, the CDR3 reads TGTGCCAGCAGCAACAGTGGACCTGGGGCCAACGTCCTGACTTTC.

This clonotype occurred a few times. The rearrangement links TRBV9 to TRBJ2-1, with TRBD2 matching 11 bases. This CDR3 contains 17 residues. V shed 4 bases, J shed 4 bases, and the junction held 10 bases outside the gene matches. Germline V CDR1 and CDR2: SGDLS, YYNGEE. CDR3 sequence reads: CASSSSFSGGAYNEQFF. Written as DNA, the CDR3 is TGTGCCAGCAGCTCCTCCTTTAGCGGGGGGGCTTACAATGAGCAGTTCTTC.

The V and J genes are TRBV24-1 and TRBJ2-3; a possible D gene is TRBD2 (5 bases). CDR3 size: 14 residues. Germline V gene data show CDR1 as KGHDR and CDR2 as SFDVKD. Trimming removed 3 bases at V and 9 bases at J, with 15 bases between. Written as DNA, the CDR3 is TGTGCCACCAGTGATGCGGACGGGAAGGAGACGCAGTATTTT. Encoded protein: CATSDADGKETQYF.

J is TRBJ2-1 and V is TRBV5-1; tentatively, D is TRBD2 (5 bases). V lost 0 bases and J 5 bases, leaving 18 bases between the germline ends. Germline V gives CDR1 SGHRS, CDR2 YFSETQ. This CDR3 region has 17 residues. CDR3 coding DNA: TGCGCCAGCAGCTTGGACGTTGGATCGGGGTGGGACAATGAGCAGTTCTTC. Its translation is CASSLDVGSGWDNEQFF.

This chain joins TRBV4-1 and TRBJ1-5; possible D gene TRBD1, 6 bases. V lost 0 bases and J 1 base, leaving 22 bases between the germline ends. CDR1 and CDR2 (germline): MGHRA, YSYEKL. The CDR3 totals 20 residues. As DNA, the CDR3 is TGCGCCAGCAGCCAAGAATTAGGCCCTGGGGGGGCAGTCAGCAATCAGCCCCAGCATTTT. Residues: CASSQELGPGGAVSNQPQHF.

This clonotype turned up a few times. This chain links TRBV21-1 with TRBJ2-7; the table's TRBD1 call for D was not verified on the DNA. TRBV21-1 is tagged as a pseudogene. The CDR3 runs 10 residues. The CDR3 DNA follows: TGTGCCACCCCTTTGCGCGAGCAGTACTTC. The encoded protein is CATPLREQYF.

This chain joins TRBV20-1 and TRBJ2-1; TRBD2 might be the D (6 bases). Trimming removed 1 base from V and 2 bases from J, with 6 bases in between. CDR3 length: 13 residues. Germline CDR1 and CDR2: DFQATT and SNEGSKA (reference sequence). The CDR3 DNA reads TGCAGTGCTAGAGCGGGGGCCTACAATGAGCAGTTCTTC. Its protein is CSARAGAYNEQFF.

The rearrangement uses TRBV20-1 and TRBJ2-1, with D tentatively TRBD2 (6 bases). V was pared by 2 bases and J by 10 bases, with 15 bases between. Germline V gives CDR1 DFQATT, CDR2 SNEGSKA (reference sequence). The length of the CDR3 is 13 residues. The CDR3 nucleotides are TGCAGTGCTAGAACGGGAGAGTCCTACGAGCAGTTCTTC. This sequence encodes CSARTGESYEQFF.

The rearrangement joins TRBV6-5 to TRBJ2-3; D is uncertain. Germline lookup yields CDR1 MNHEY and CDR2 SVGAGI. V lost 1 base and J 0 bases, leaving 5 bases between the germline ends. This CDR3 is built from 14 residues. CDR3 DNA: TGTGCCAGCAGTTACTTGCCAAGCACAGATACGCAGTATTTT. It is translated as CASSYLPSTDTQYF.